Sequencing of this T cell receptor beta chain was carried out in a study of shared clonotypes between healthy human individuals (TCRdb year 2020). Describing the broader study: The cohort included a few men and two women between 18 and 49 years of age. For each donor, three plates each were used for CD4 naive and CD4 memory, two plates were used for CD8 naive, and one plate was used for CD8 memory. To estimate repertoire size and how much clonotypes are shared between individuals, the study performed deep sequencing of blood TCR repertoires from 4 to 6 healthy adults. To increase sequencing depth and limit assay-specific biases, TCR repertoire library preparation and sequencing were carried out by different laboratories using diverse techniques. Each donor's leukapheresis produced roughly between about 0.9 and 9.5 billion PBMCs. What the study reported, not specific to this receptor: When several donors were compared, the shared fraction of clonotypes was around 5% for naive CD4, approximately 3.3% for naive CD8, 2.3% for memory CD4, and 0.35% to 0.4% for memory CD8. Incomplete sequencing was indicated by rarefaction of sorted-subset datasets, despite the large sequencing depth. Based on pairwise subsampling, the degree of clonotype sharing among donors was expected to be affected by sequencing depth. Compared with non-shared clonotypes, the clonotypes found in all four sorted-subset donors had higher generation probabilities. The small number of donors limited the genetic and exposure-history diversity represented. Estimated clonotype richness was generally larger for naive than for memory subsets. Sampling was limited to blood, and TCR repertoires in tissue likely differ from TCR repertoires in blood.

Using the deep immunoSEQ assay, multiplex PCR amplified TCR CDR3 regions from genomic DNA. For each cell subset, the extracted genomic DNA was distributed evenly across all wells of several immunoSEQ 96-well plates, and each plate served as one replicate. For sorted subsets, roughly 200 ng genomic DNA, equal to 30,000 or so T cell genomes, was loaded into each replicate PCR. Purified libraries were measured with a Qubit 3.0 fluorometer, size-checked on a Bioanalyzer 2100, and measured again with the KAPA Library Quantification kit. Each immunoSEQ 96-well plate was sequenced on its own single-read 150-cycle Illumina NextSeq 550 flow cell. The study's processing was this. Because only junctional sequences without quality scores were contained in the immunoSEQ output, filtering matching that applied to full-length reads could not be performed. Sequences were annotated with PyIR, a Python wrapper for IgBLAST v1.9, using IMGT germline references to assign V/J genes and CDR3. Reads were removed for weak V/J assignments (E-value above 1e-6), missing CDR3, stop codons, out-of-frame junctions, or ambiguous translated residues. V3J clonotypes were defined as sequences sharing an identical inferred V gene, J gene, and CDR3 amino acid sequence. Percentage overlap between repertoires was calculated by dividing the number of shared unique clonotypes by the size of the smaller repertoire. Three approaches were used to assess repertoire richness: RTK rarefaction, the Chao1 estimator, and Recon v2.1 estimates of unobserved clonotypes. Generation probabilities were computed with OLGA for all TCRbeta clonotypes obtained by the gDNA method from several donors. The clones in this table, taken by TCRdb from immuneACCESS, are in-frame only. Not every clone is retained; where verified, under half of the shortfall comes from an unresolved V gene, and the cause of the rest is unknown. The DNA was the basis for D and trimming; V, J and clone size are from that table. In all, the sample holds about a million clones, and about 80% of those were seen once. The biggest ten clones account for around 1.5% of the sample.

Donors were healthy HIV-negative adults with no recently reported acute infections or vaccinations. Every donor was a Caucasian adult residing in Nashville, Tennessee, USA. CD4+ T cells were enriched by magnetic negative selection; naive cells were then positively selected on CD45RA, and the negative fraction formed the memory subset. After blood collection by leukapheresis, PBMCs were isolated using Ficoll-Histopaque density gradient centrifugation and then cryopreserved in the vapor phase of liquid nitrogen. Purity and quantity of every magnetically sorted T cell population were checked by analytical flow cytometry. From each sorted fraction, genomic DNA was isolated and quantified by UV absorbance on a Nanodrop 2000c. A word on this clone: Its recognized antigen is unknown. Base-call qualities are not available, and no considerably larger clone is one nucleotide away.

The CDR3 runs 15 amino acids, cysteine and phenylalanine included. Just the 45-base CDR3 DNA is kept, in frame starting at base 1. The CDR1 and CDR2 encoded by the germline V gene are WSHSY and SAAADI. V is clipped by 5 bases and J by 6 bases, and the sequence between their germline boundaries is 16 bases long. Sequenced material: memory CD4+ T cells sorted from blood. Interpreted using the paper, the cell subset or site label stands for: CD45RA-negative fraction. This clonotype originated in a young man in good health. The chain was built from TRBV10-2 and TRBJ2-2, with no confidently assigned D gene. The CDR3 region reads CASSPLVSPAGELFF. The sequence in DNA is TGCGCCAGCAGTCCCCTAGTGAGCCCTGCCGGGGAGCTGTTTTTT.